This passage covers 20 T cell receptor beta chains from one sample sequenced in a study of blood T cell repertoires in COVID-19. The data were produced by immunoSEQ multiplex PCR, yet TCRdb's version contains in-frame clones alone and is incomplete. The sample consists of approximately 220,000 clones, roughly 80% of them appearing once. The sequenced material came from PBMCs or T cells enriched from blood (not recorded which). These receptors were taken from a woman between 40 and 50 years old with acute COVID-19.

The CDR3 sequence: CASSPPSNSGANVLTF. CDR3 bases: TGTGCCAGTAGTCCACCGAGCAACTCTGGGGCCAACGTCCTGACTTTC. The genes are TRBV19 and TRBJ2-6; D call uncertain. V was shortened by 5 bases and J by 0 bases, with 11 bases between the two germline ends. CDR1 is LNHDA and CDR2 is SQIVND in the germline V gene (reference sequence). This CDR3 region has 16 residues.

J is TRBJ2-7 and V is TRBV18; 8 bases align to TRBD2. Per the germline V gene, CDR1 is KGHSH and CDR2 is LQKENI. Trimming at V came to 6 bases and at J to 4 bases, leaving 8 bases not matched to a gene. This CDR3 comprises 14 residues. CDR3 region: CASSERGPLYEQYF. The DNA for the CDR3 is TGTGCCAGCTCCGAGCGGGGGCCCCTTTACGAGCAGTACTTC.

The chain recombines TRBV28 with TRBJ1-2; perhaps TRBD1 as D (6 bases). Germline V lookup: CDR1 MDHEN, CDR2 SYDVKM. The CDR3 is 12 amino acids. V was shortened by 5 bases and J by 4 bases, with 8 bases between the two germline ends. The CDR3, as DNA: TGTGCCAGCAGTGTGGACAGCTATGGCTACACCTTC. Translated: CASSVDSYGYTF.

The rearrangement joins TRBV6-2 or TRBV6-3 to TRBJ1-6; 7 positions match TRBD1. V lost 6 bases to trimming and J lost 7 bases; unmatched junction nucleotides: 9. Germline V gene data show CDR1 as MNHEY and CDR2 as SVGEGT. The CDR3 loop spans 15 amino acids. CDR3 sequence reads: CASSRQGGQNSPLHF. DNA of the CDR3: TGTGCCAGCAGCCGACAGGGCGGGCAGAATTCACCCCTCCACTTT.

The CDR3 here is CASNPADSSSTDTQYF. CDR3 bases: TGTGCCAGCAATCCTGCGGACAGCTCTAGCACAGATACGCAGTATTTT. V usage is TRBV28 and J usage is TRBJ2-3; TRBD1 is a possible D gene (6 bases). CDR3 size: 16 residues. Germline-derived CDR1 and CDR2 are MDHEN and SYDVKM. Trimming took 7 bases from V and 0 from J, leaving 17 bases between them.

The rearrangement joins TRBV24-1 to TRBJ2-5, with 7 nucleotides matching TRBD1. CDR1 is KGHDR, CDR2 SFDVKD, per germline. V shed 9 bases and J 4 bases; nucleotides not matched to a gene: 1. This CDR3 comprises 11 residues. CDR3 bases: TGTGCCACCGGGACAGCAGAGACCCAGTACTTC. Its protein product is CATGTAETQYF.

This chain joins TRBV18 and TRBJ1-1; the D gene is possibly TRBD1 (5 bases). There are 12 residues in the CDR3. The ends were cut back, 6 bases at V and 5 bases at J, with 10 bases in the middle. The germline V gene encodes CDR1 KGHSH and CDR2 LQKENI. The CDR3 coding sequence is TGTGCCAGCTCGGCGGGGGGGACTGAAGCTTTCTTT. Its protein product is CASSAGGTEAFF. Variable domain in full (rest from reference TRBV18 and TRBJ1-1): NAGVMQNPRHLVRRRGQEARLRCSPMKGHSHVYWYRQLPEEGLKFMVYLQKENIIDESGMPKERFSAEFPKEGPSILRIQQVVRGDSAAYFCASSAGGTEAFFGQGTRLTVV.

The rearrangement links TRBV5-5 to TRBJ1-3; no clear D gene. Trimming pared 0 bases from V and 1 base from J, leaving 5 bases between. Germline CDR1 SGHKS, CDR2 YYEKEE (reference sequence). The CDR3 has 14 residues. DNA for the CDR3: TGTGCCAGCAGCTTGGGAGGGTCTGGAAACACCATATATTTT. This gives the protein CASSLGGSGNTIYF.

This chain uses TRBV4-3 with TRBJ1-2; 7 nucleotides align to TRBD1. V lost 3 bases, J lost 6 bases, and 10 bases stayed unmatched. CDR3 length: 15 amino acids. Germline CDR1 is LGHNA and CDR2 is YSLEER. The CDR3 loop reads CASSQRGGQSDGYTF. CDR3 in DNA: TGCGCCAGCAGCCAGAGAGGGGGACAGTCCGATGGCTACACCTTC.

This chain connects TRBV11-2 to TRBJ2-5, with 9 bases fitting TRBD2. The ends lost 2 bases at V and 10 bases at J; junction bases unmatched: 8. The CDR3 loop spans 14 amino acids. Germline values: CDR1 SGHAT, CDR2 FQNNGV. For the CDR3, the DNA is TGTGCCAGCAGCTTATTGAGGACTAGCGAGTTCCAGTACTTC. This encodes CASSLLRTSEFQYF.

The chain couples TRBV21-1 to TRBJ2-2; the table's D call TRBD1 went unverified against the DNA. TRBV21-1 is a known pseudogene. CDR3 length equals 16 residues. The CDR3 nucleotides are TGTGCCAGCAGCAAAGACGGGACAGGGGACACCGGGGAGCTGTTTTTT. As protein: CASSKDGTGDTGELFF.

The chain combines TRBV24-1 with TRBJ1-2, with 7 bases matching TRBD1. The ends lost 4 bases at V and 7 bases at J; junction bases unmatched: 5. Germline CDR1 is KGHDR and CDR2 is SFDVKD. The CDR3 totals 13 residues. The CDR3 region is CATSDLQGFGYTF. For the CDR3, the DNA is TGTGCCACCAGTGACCTACAGGGGTTTGGCTACACCTTC.

This clone was found once. The CDR3 bases are TGTGCCAGTAGTATGGCCGGGACAGAAAGACTCTATGGCTACACCTTC. It yields the protein CASSMAGTERLYGYTF. The chain carries TRBV19 and TRBJ1-2, with 7 positions matching TRBD1. The CDR3 length is 16 residues. Germline V CDR1 and CDR2: LNHDA, SQIVND (reference sequence). With V trimmed by 3 bases and J by 4 bases, 11 bases remained unmatched.

The rearrangement links TRBV4-1 to TRBJ1-2; D uncertain. V lost 1 base and J lost 8, with 17 bases in between. Germline CDR1 reads MGHRA; CDR2 reads YSYEKL. CDR3 size: 15 residues. CDR3 residues: CASSQAARAGYGYTF. CDR3 sequence (DNA): TGCGCCAGCAGCCAAGCCGCGAGGGCGGGGTACGGCTACACCTTC.

This chain links TRBV4-2 with TRBJ1-5; D is unclear. The CDR3 sequence is 16 residues long. Germline CDR1 is LGHNA and CDR2 is YNFKEQ. V lost 4 bases and J 6 bases, leaving 19 bases between the germline ends. The CDR3 sequence: CASSPVENDNSQPQHF. The CDR3, as DNA: TGTGCCAGCAGCCCTGTCGAGAACGACAACAGTCAGCCCCAGCATTTT.

There are a few counts of this clone. This chain joins TRBV30 and TRBJ1-5; D might be TRBD1 (5 bases). V was cut by 7 bases and J by 6 bases, with 22 bases left in between. CDR3 length equals 15 residues. Germline V gene lookup returns CDR1 GTSNPN and CDR2 SVGIG (reference sequence). The CDR3 nucleotides are TGTGCCTACAGCGGGGTAGGGGCTCGGGGTCAGCCCCAGCATTTT. Translating gives CAYSGVGARGQPQHF.

The chain joins TRBV7-3 to TRBJ2-2, with 12 bases aligning to TRBD2. Germline CDR1 SGHTA, CDR2 FQGTGA. Losses at the gene ends were 2 bases for V and 6 bases for J; bases not matched to a gene: 4. This CDR3 spans 16 amino acids. CDR3 loop: CASSLFLAGGPGELFF. In DNA form, the CDR3 reads TGTGCCAGCAGCTTATTCCTAGCGGGAGGGCCCGGGGAGCTGTTTTTT.

The V gene is TRBV9, the J gene TRBJ1-3, with 10 bases identical to TRBD1. CDR1 and CDR2 (germline): SGDLS, YYNGEE. The junction had 8 bases not matched to a gene; V was cut back by 8 bases and J by 0 bases. CDR3 length: 16 residues. The CDR3 sequence: CASRRDRGNSGNTIYF. The CDR3 DNA reads TGTGCCAGTAGGCGGGACAGGGGCAACTCTGGAAACACCATATATTTT.

The chain carries TRBV7-9 and TRBJ2-7, with TRBD1 identical over 8 bases. Germline V gene data show CDR1 as SEHNR and CDR2 as FQNEAQ (reference sequence). The CDR3 is made up of 14 amino acids. Germline trimming cut 6 bases from V and 5 bases from J; bases unmatched to any gene: 9. The CDR3 spells CASSSGTGWDEQYF. CDR3 bases: TGTGCCAGCAGTTCAGGGACAGGTTGGGACGAGCAGTACTTC. Combining the CDR3 with reference TRBV7-9 and TRBJ2-7 gives the whole variable domain DTGVSQNPRHKITKRGQNVTFRCDPISEHNRLYWYRQTLGQGPEFLTYFQNEAQLEKSRLLSDRFSAERPKGSFSTLEIQRTEQGDSAMYLCASSSGTGWDEQYFGPGTRLTVT.

The chain joins TRBV30 to TRBJ1-6; D remains ambiguous. Trimming cost V 2 bases and J 10 bases, with 15 bases left between them. Germline-derived CDR1 and CDR2 are GTSNPN and SVGIG (reference sequence). This CDR3 has 14 amino acids. CDR3 DNA sequence: TGTGCCTGGAGTATGGCGGGTGGGGAATCACCCCTCCACTTT. Its protein product is CAWSMAGGESPLHF.